These 32 T cell receptor beta chains were all obtained from the same sample, sequenced in a study of response to subunit inactivated influenza vaccine. TCRdb independently ran MiXCR on the RT-PCR reads; one entry per CDR3 protein. The table records approximately 500,000 distinct CDR3 sequences, 12% to 15% of them present only once. Source: PBMCs from blood, taken about 13 days after vaccination. Receptors were obtained from a man aged 50-59 years who received an inactivated influenza vaccine.

This clonotype has at least ten counts. The chain recombines TRBV29-1 with TRBJ2-5; maybe TRBD2 (6 bases). The CDR3 consists of 14 residues. The germline V and J ends were trimmed by 1 base and 2 bases, with 11 bases remaining between them. Per germline, CDR1 SQVTM and CDR2 ANQGSEA. This chain's CDR3 is CSVEGGTAQETQYF. CDR3 DNA sequence: TGCAGCGTTGAAGGCGGGACCGCGCAAGAGACCCAGTACTTC. Drawing the rest from reference TRBV29-1 and TRBJ2-5, the complete variable domain is SAVISQKPSRDICQRGTSLTIQCQVDSQVTMMFWYRQQPGQSLTLIATANQGSEATYESGFVIDKFPISRPNLTFSTLTVSNMSPEDSSIYLCSVEGGTAQETQYFGPGTRLLVL.

This clonotype occurred a few times. The rearrangement uses TRBV10-3 and TRBJ1-2; 7 bases match TRBD1. The CDR3 totals 14 residues. V lost 4 bases and J lost 4; bases outside the gene matches: 6. CDR1 ENHRY and CDR2 SYGVKD come from the germline V gene. Written as DNA, the CDR3 is TGTGCCATCAGTGCAGGGGGGCACTTCTATGGCTACACCTTC. Translation gives CAISAGGHFYGYTF.

This chain connects TRBV28 to TRBJ1-5, with TRBD1 matching over 8 bases. There are 18 residues in the CDR3. CDR1 and CDR2 (germline): MDHEN, SYDVKM. J was trimmed by 0 bases and V by 7 bases; bases with no gene match: 14. The CDR3 here is CASTENGVQGASNQPQHF. Here the CDR3 DNA reads TGTGCCAGCACCGAAAATGGGGTCCAGGGGGCTAGCAATCAGCCCCAGCATTTT.

This clonotype showed up just a few times. CDR3 DNA: TGTGCCAGTGGGCGACTAGCGGGAGCCAGGGAGCAGTACTTC. Translated: CASGRLAGAREQYF. The chain is built from TRBV11-2 and TRBJ2-7, with 12 bases fitting TRBD2. Trimming cost V 9 bases and J 7 bases; bases outside gene matches: 10. CDR1 SGHAT and CDR2 FQNNGV come from the germline V gene. This CDR3 is 14 amino acids long.

Points on this clonotype: The junction shows a germline mismatch at one end, possibly a read error. The chain employs TRBV15 and TRBJ2-7; TRBD2 matches 8 bases. The germline V gene encodes CDR1 LNHNV and CDR2 YYDKDF (reference sequence). This CDR3 is 14 amino acids long. The CDR3 DNA follows: TGTGCCACCAGCAGAGGTCTAGCGGGCAACGACCAGTACTTC. This gives the protein CATSRGLAGNDQYF.

The sample holds a few counts of this clonotype. This chain connects TRBV29-1 to TRBJ1-5; perhaps TRBD1 as D (5 bases). The CDR3 has 15 amino acids. Trimming cost V 6 bases and J 1 base, with 16 bases left between them. Germline V gives CDR1 SQVTM, CDR2 ANQGSEA. The DNA of the CDR3 is TGCAGCGTGACGTACCGATGGGGCAGCAATCAGCCCCAGCATTTT. This translates into CSVTYRWGSNQPQHF.

This clonotype was counted at least ten times. V usage is TRBV5-1 and J usage is TRBJ2-1; D gene unclear. Germline values: CDR1 SGHRS, CDR2 YFSETQ. The V end lost 0 bases, the J end lost 9 bases, and 4 bases lay between the germline ends. The CDR3 sequence is 11 residues long. This CDR3 reads CASSLATEQFF. CDR3 DNA sequence: TGCGCCAGCAGCTTGGCGACTGAGCAGTTCTTC.

The table lists this clonotype with a few counts. V is TRBV4-1 and J is TRBJ1-6; the D gene is possibly TRBD1 (5 bases). Trimming removed 0 bases at V and 9 bases at J, with 12 bases between. The CDR3 spans 15 residues. Germline assignment: CDR1 MGHRA and CDR2 YSYEKL. The CDR3 nucleotides are TGCGCCAGCAGCCAAGAAGGGACCGGAGGTTCACCCCTCCACTTT. Translated, it gives CASSQEGTGGSPLHF.

This clonotype was counted ten times or more. The chain employs TRBV29-1 and TRBJ2-2; D uncertain. V was pared by 5 bases and J by 7 bases, with 11 bases between. The V gene's germline CDR1 is SQVTM and CDR2 ANQGSEA. The CDR3 spans 12 residues. CDR3 region: CSVTSPGGELFF. The CDR3, as DNA: TGCAGCGTTACTTCCCCGGGCGGGGAGCTGTTTTTT.

This clonotype was seen a handful of times. The gene calls are TRBV29-1 and TRBJ2-2, with D perhaps TRBD1 or TRBD2 (5 bases each). Germline CDR1 is SQVTM and CDR2 is ANQGSEA. This CDR3 has 13 amino acids. V was cut by 6 bases and J by 6 bases, with 14 bases left in between. The CDR3 DNA is TGCAGCGTGGCCCGGGGCCTTCCCGGGGAGCTGTTTTTT. Residues: CSVARGLPGELFF.

The V call is TRBV19, the J call TRBJ1-5, with a possible D match to TRBD1 (6 bases). Germline CDR1 LNHDA, CDR2 SQIVND (reference sequence). This CDR3 is 18 amino acids long. V was trimmed by 5 bases and J by 4 bases, leaving 24 bases between them. The CDR3 is CASSAQGSLLTRNQPQHF. The CDR3 nucleotides are TGTGCCAGTAGTGCCCAGGGGTCTTTGCTTACTCGTAATCAGCCCCAGCATTTT.

Only a few counts were recorded for this clonotype. The V and J genes are TRBV10-3 and TRBJ1-2; 8 positions agree with TRBD1. This CDR3 is built from 16 residues. After removal of 3 bases from V and 5 bases from J, the junction contained 11 bases not matched to a gene. Germline CDR1 reads ENHRY; CDR2 reads SYGVKD. The CDR3 sequence is CAISDSPTGGLYGYTF. The CDR3 coding sequence is TGTGCCATCAGTGATTCTCCTACAGGGGGGTTATATGGCTACACCTTC.

The CDR3 nucleotides read TGTGCCAGCAGTGGCCCCGGGGTCGAGCAGTACTTC. It translates to CASSGPGVEQYF. The chain carries TRBV6-5 and TRBJ2-7; possible D gene TRBD2, 5 bases. The germline V gene has CDR1 MNHEY and CDR2 SVGAGI. The length of the CDR3 is 12 residues. Deletions cut 5 bases from V and 6 bases from J, with 11 bases between.

This clonotype has a handful of counts. V gene TRBV10-3 combines with J gene TRBJ2-1; 11 bases align to TRBD2. The J segment lost 6 bases and the V segment lost 6 bases, leaving 4 bases of the junction unmatched. Germline lookup yields CDR1 ENHRY and CDR2 SYGVKD. CDR3 size: 14 residues. The CDR3: CAIRNTSGSNEQFF. The CDR3 nucleotides read TGTGCCATCAGAAACACTAGCGGGAGCAATGAGCAGTTCTTC.

This clonotype appeared a few times. The CDR3 protein is CASSPSRVTSKNIQYF. The CDR3 nucleotides read TGTGCCAGCAGCCCCTCTAGGGTTACTTCCAAAAACATTCAGTACTTC. The rearrangement uses TRBV7-9 and TRBJ2-4; no clear D. The CDR3 is 16 residues long. Trimming stripped 5 bases from V and 2 bases from J, with 16 bases between. Germline-derived CDR1 and CDR2 are SEHNR and FQNEAQ (reference sequence).

The V and J genes are TRBV6-5 and TRBJ2-7; 8 bases match TRBD2. V shed 0 bases, J shed 3 bases, and the junction held 1 base outside the gene matches. Germline loops: CDR1 MNHEY, CDR2 SVGAGI. This CDR3 contains 14 residues. The CDR3 loop is CASSYSSGNYEQYF. DNA of the CDR3: TGTGCCAGCAGTTACTCTAGCGGGAACTACGAGCAGTACTTC.

The rearrangement uses TRBV25-1 and TRBJ2-2; the D gene is possibly TRBD1 (6 bases). CDR1 MGHDK and CDR2 SYGVNS come from the germline V gene. The CDR3 has 16 residues. Trimming left V 3 bases short and J 6 bases short, with 17 bases between. The CDR3 reads CASSDPGRTVAGELFF. CDR3 coding DNA: TGTGCCAGCAGTGACCCGGGACGGACAGTGGCCGGGGAGCTGTTTTTT.

The chain carries TRBV12-3 or TRBV12-4 and TRBJ2-7, with a tentative D call TRBD1 (5 bases). Trimming stripped 3 bases from V and 4 bases from J, with 13 bases between. This CDR3 contains 14 residues. The CDR3 is CASSLESGPYEQYF. The DNA of the CDR3 is TGTGCCAGCAGTTTGGAATCAGGGCCTTACGAGCAGTACTTC.

This clonotype was counted a few times. The chain has TRBV4-3 and TRBJ1-1; D gene unclear. The CDR3 totals 15 residues. V lost 4 bases and J 0 bases, leaving 12 bases between the germline ends. CDR1 is LGHNA, CDR2 YSLEER, per germline. The CDR3 DNA is TGCGCCAGCAGCCGCAGGTACCCTATGAACACTGAAGCTTTCTTT. This sequence encodes CASSRRYPMNTEAFF.

The chain has TRBV21-1 and TRBJ2-7; the listed D gene, TRBD1, was not tested against the DNA. TRBV21-1 is reported as a pseudogene. The CDR3 contains 14 residues. This CDR3 reads CASPADSLSYEQYF. The CDR3, as DNA: TGTGCCAGCCCCGCCGACAGCCTCTCCTACGAGCAGTACTTC.

The table lists this clonotype with a few counts. The rearrangement uses TRBV6-2 or TRBV6-3 and TRBJ1-2; D call uncertain. Between the trimmed V and J ends, which lost 8 bases and 5 bases, there was a span of 9 bases. Germline CDR1 reads MNHEY; CDR2 reads SVGEGT. This CDR3 contains 11 residues. The CDR3 protein is CASEGFYGYTF. CDR3 sequence (DNA): TGTGCCAGCGAAGGGTTTTATGGCTACACCTTC.

The rearrangement links TRBV11-1 to TRBJ2-7; a possible D gene is TRBD2 (6 bases). Germline V lookup: CDR1 SGHAT, CDR2 FQDESV (reference sequence). This CDR3 comprises 15 residues. The germline V and J ends were trimmed by 3 bases and 2 bases, with 14 bases remaining between them. CDR3 amino acids: CASSFSAREAYEQYF. As DNA, the CDR3 is TGTGCCAGCAGCTTTAGCGCCAGGGAGGCCTACGAGCAGTACTTC.

The gene calls are TRBV6-1 and TRBJ2-1; 10 bases fit TRBD1. The V gene's germline CDR1 is MNHNS and CDR2 SASEGT. Unmatched junction bases numbered 11, after V lost 7 bases and J lost 5 bases. The CDR3 is 16 residues long. In DNA form, the CDR3 reads TGTGCCAGCACCCCCGTTGGACAGGGGGTAGACAATGAGCAGTTCTTC. Encoded protein: CASTPVGQGVDNEQFF.

This clonotype has just a few counts. The chain has TRBV15 and TRBJ2-7; no clear D. This CDR3 comprises 12 residues. The V end lost 0 bases, the J end lost 3 bases, and 3 bases lay between the germline ends. Germline CDR1 and CDR2: LNHNV and YYDKDF (reference sequence). DNA of the CDR3: TGTGCCACCAGCAGAGAGGGCTACGAGCAGTACTTC. Translation gives CATSREGYEQYF. The full variable domain, in which reference TRBV15 and TRBJ2-7 provide the parts outside the CDR3, is DAMVIQNPRYQVTQFGKPVTLSCSQTLNHNVMYWYQQKSSQAPKLLFHYYDKDFNNEADTPDNFQSRRPNTSFCFLDIRSPGLGDTAMYLCATSREGYEQYFGPGTRLTVT.

A few counts support this clonotype. The CDR3, as DNA: TGTGCCAGCAGCCAAGTTACGCCATCTAACTATGGCTACACCTTC. It translates to CASSQVTPSNYGYTF. V gene TRBV4-2 combines with J gene TRBJ1-2, with D unresolved. Germline lookup yields CDR1 LGHNA and CDR2 YNFKEQ. Trimming cost V 1 base and J 0 bases, with 9 bases left between them. The CDR3 covers 15 residues.

This sequence joins TRBV4-3 and TRBJ2-5, with D perhaps matching TRBD1 (6 bases). CDR1 LGHNA and CDR2 YSLEER come from the germline V gene. The CDR3 extends over 15 amino acids. V lost 1 base and J 5 bases, leaving 14 bases between the germline ends. As DNA, the CDR3 is TGCGCCAGCAGCCAAGTGATGGGGCAGGGGGAGACCCAGTACTTC. It specifies CASSQVMGQGETQYF.

This clonotype was detected only a few times. The chain recombines TRBV5-1 with TRBJ2-1; D call uncertain. The germline V gene encodes CDR1 SGHRS and CDR2 YFSETQ. With 4 bases removed from V and 8 bases from J, the gap between germline ends came to 7 bases. CDR3 length equals 11 residues. The CDR3 protein is CASSLDDEQFF. Here the CDR3 DNA reads TGCGCCAGCAGCCTGGACGATGAGCAGTTCTTC. The entire variable domain, with the rest obtained from reference TRBV5-1 and TRBJ2-1, is as follows: KAGVTQTPRYLIKTRGQQVTLSCSPISGHRSVSWYQQTPGQGLQFLFEYFSETQRNKGNFPGRFSGRQFSNSRSEMNVSTLELGDSALYLCASSLDDEQFFGPGTRLTVL.

The chain carries TRBV2 and TRBJ2-5, with a possible D match to TRBD1 (6 bases). Germline CDR1 SNHLY, CDR2 FYNNEI. The CDR3 spans 15 residues. V shed 3 bases and J shed 4 bases, with 15 bases lying between them. The DNA of the CDR3 is TGTGCCAGCAGTGAGTTGGGACAAGGGATAGAGACCCAGTACTTC. Amino acids: CASSELGQGIETQYF.

This clonotype showed up just a few times. The rearrangement joins TRBV10-1 to TRBJ2-5, with a possible D match to TRBD1 (6 bases). The CDR3 has 13 residues. The germline V and J ends were trimmed by 4 bases and 3 bases, with 9 bases remaining between them. CDR1 and CDR2 (germline): WNHNN, SYGVQD (reference sequence). The CDR3 sequence: CASSVPGEETQYF. CDR3 DNA sequence: TGCGCCAGCAGTGTACCAGGGGAAGAGACCCAGTACTTC.

In its sample, this clonotype was seen a few times. This chain uses TRBV7-2 with TRBJ2-5, with a tentative D call TRBD2 (5 bases). V was cut by 5 bases and J by 5 bases, with 12 bases left in between. Germline CDR1 and CDR2: SGHTA and FQGNSA. CDR3 length: 13 residues. The CDR3 loop reads CASSPFQRETQYF. CDR3 DNA sequence: TGTGCCAGCAGCCCTTTCCAGCGGGAGACCCAGTACTTC.

The rearrangement uses TRBV11-1 and TRBJ2-7, with 15 bases matching TRBD2. The CDR3 is 20 residues long. V gave up 2 bases and J gave up 5 bases; unmatched junction bases: 16. Germline V lookup: CDR1 SGHAT, CDR2 FQDESV (reference sequence). The CDR3 nucleotides are TGTGCCAGCAGCTTATGGGTAACGGGACTAGCGGGAGGCACCAAGCACGAGCAGTACTTC. Its translation is CASSLWVTGLAGGTKHEQYF.

CDR3 sequence reads: CASGLGHTDTQYF. The CDR3 DNA sequence: TGTGCCAGTGGACTAGGGCACACAGATACGCAGTATTTT. The genes are TRBV6-1 and TRBJ2-3; 7 bases align to TRBD2. The CDR3 contains 13 residues. CDR1 and CDR2 (germline): MNHNS, SASEGT. Trimming cost V 9 bases and J 2 bases; bases outside gene matches: 5.